This TCR beta chain was recovered during a study of human T cells and chemical hapten exposure. Study information: In the roughly 25-week study, patients were dosed weekly with diphenylcyclopropenone on the scalp throughout.

Time point denoted: patch test 2, 6 weeks after DPC sensitization. The treatment here: therapeutic diphenylcyclopropenone sensitization with weekly scalp DPC. Germline V gene sequence: CDR1 SGHVS, CDR2 FNYEAQ. CDR3 length equals 14 residues. The V end was cut by 5 bases, the J end by 2 bases, with 13 bases between. TCRdb processed the RACE reads anew with MiXCR; each CDR3 protein has one entry. Here the sample spans 84,000 or so distinct CDR3 sequences, roughly 10% being singletons. This clonotype occurred many times. The specimen was whole blood, collected in connection with sensitization to the hapten diphenylcyclopropenone (DPC). The chain couples TRBV7-6 to TRBJ2-7, with a tentative D call TRBD2 (6 bases). This TCR derives from a woman in her thirties with alopecia areata. Some clones in this sample may be carry-over from other donors' samples. CDR3 in amino acids: CASSPGVTAYEQYF. The CDR3 DNA is TGTGCCAGCAGCCCGGGGGTCACAGCCTACGAGCAGTACTTC.